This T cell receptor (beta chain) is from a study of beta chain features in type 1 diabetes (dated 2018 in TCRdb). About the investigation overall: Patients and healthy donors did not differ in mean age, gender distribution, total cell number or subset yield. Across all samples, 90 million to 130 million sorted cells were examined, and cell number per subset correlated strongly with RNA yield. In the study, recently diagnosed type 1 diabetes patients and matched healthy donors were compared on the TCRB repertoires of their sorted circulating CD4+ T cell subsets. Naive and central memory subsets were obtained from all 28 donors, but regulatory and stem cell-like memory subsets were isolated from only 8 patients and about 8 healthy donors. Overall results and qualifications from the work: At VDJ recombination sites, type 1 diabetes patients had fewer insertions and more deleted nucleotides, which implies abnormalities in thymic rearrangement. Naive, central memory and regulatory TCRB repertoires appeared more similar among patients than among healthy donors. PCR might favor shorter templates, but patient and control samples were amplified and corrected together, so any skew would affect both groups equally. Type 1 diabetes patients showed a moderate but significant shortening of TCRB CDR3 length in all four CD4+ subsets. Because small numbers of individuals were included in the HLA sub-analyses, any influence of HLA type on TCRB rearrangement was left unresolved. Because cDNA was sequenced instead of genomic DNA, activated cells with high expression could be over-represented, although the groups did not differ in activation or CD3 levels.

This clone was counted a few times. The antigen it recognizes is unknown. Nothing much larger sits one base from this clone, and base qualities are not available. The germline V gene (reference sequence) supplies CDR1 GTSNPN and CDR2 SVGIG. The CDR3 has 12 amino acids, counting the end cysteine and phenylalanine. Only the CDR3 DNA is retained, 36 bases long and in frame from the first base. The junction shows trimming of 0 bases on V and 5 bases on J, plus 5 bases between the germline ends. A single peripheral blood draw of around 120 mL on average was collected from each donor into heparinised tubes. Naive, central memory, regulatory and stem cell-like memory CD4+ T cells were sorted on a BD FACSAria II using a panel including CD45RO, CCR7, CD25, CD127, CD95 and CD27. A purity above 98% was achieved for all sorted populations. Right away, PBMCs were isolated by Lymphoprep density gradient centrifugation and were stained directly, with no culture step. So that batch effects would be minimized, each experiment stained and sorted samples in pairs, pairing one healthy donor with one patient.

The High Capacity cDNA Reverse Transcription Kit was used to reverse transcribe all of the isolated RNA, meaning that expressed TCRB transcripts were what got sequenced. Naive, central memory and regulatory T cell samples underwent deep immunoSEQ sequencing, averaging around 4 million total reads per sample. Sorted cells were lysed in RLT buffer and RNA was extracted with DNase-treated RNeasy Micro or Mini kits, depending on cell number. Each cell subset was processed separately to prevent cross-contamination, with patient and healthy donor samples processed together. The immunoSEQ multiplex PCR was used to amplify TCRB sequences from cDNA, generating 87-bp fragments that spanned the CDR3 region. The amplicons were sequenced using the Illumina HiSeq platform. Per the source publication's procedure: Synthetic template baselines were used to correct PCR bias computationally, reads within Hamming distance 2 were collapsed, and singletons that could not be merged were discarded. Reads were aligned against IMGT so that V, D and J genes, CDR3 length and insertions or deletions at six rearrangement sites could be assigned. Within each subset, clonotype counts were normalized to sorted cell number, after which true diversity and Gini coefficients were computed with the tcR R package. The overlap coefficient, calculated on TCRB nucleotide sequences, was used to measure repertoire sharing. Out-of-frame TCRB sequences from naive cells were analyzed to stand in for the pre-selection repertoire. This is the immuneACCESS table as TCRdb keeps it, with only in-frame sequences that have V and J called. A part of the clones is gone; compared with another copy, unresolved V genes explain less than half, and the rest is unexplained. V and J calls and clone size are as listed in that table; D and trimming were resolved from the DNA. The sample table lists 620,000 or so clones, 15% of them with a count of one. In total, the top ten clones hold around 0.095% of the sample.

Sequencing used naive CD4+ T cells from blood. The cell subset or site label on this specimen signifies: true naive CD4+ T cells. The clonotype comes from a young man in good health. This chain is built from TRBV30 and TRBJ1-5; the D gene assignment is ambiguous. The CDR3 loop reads CAWSVDYQPQHF. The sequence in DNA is TGTGCCTGGAGTGTTGACTATCAGCCCCAGCATTTT.